The present T cell receptor (beta chain) was sequenced within a study of shared clonotypes between healthy human individuals. Whole-study context: The study drew on a couple of women and three men aged 18 to 49 as donors.

Sequenced by immunoSEQ multiplex PCR; TCRdb stores in-frame clones only, minus some. In the table there are approximately 1,500,000 clones, around 98% of which are singletons. Findings of the study overall: Rarefaction revealed incomplete sorted-subset sequencing despite large depth.

The CDR3 is 13 residues long. Trimming left V 1 base short and J 12 bases short, with 13 bases between. Germline V CDR1 and CDR2: SGHVS, FQNEAQ. On this clone: What it binds is not known.

This TCR was recovered from a man aged 25-45 years in good health. The sample taken for sequencing was naive CD4+ T cells sorted from blood. Documented subset: CD45RA+ positively selected. The chain has TRBV7-8 and TRBJ2-1; D is perhaps TRBD2 (6 bases). The CDR3 sequence is CASSLGGGVAQFF. Here the CDR3 DNA reads TGTGCCAGCAGCTTAGGAGGAGGGGTTGCGCAGTTCTTC.